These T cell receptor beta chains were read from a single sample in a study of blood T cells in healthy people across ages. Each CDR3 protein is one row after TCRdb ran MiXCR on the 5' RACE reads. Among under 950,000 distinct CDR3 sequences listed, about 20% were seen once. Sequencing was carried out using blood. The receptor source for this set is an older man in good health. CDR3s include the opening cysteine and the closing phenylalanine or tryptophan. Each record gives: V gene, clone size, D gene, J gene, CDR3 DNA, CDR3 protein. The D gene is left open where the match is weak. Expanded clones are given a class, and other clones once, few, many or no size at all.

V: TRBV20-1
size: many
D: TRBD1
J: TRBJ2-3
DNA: TGCAGTGCTAGGGGACAGGGTGGCACAGATACGCAGTATTTT
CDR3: CSARGQGGTDTQYF

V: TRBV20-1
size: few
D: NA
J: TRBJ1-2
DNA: TGCAGTGCTAACAGGGCCGGCTATGGCTACACCTTC
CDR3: CSANRAGYGYTF

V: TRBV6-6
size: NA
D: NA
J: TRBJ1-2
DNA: TGTGCCAGCAGTTACCGGGGTAGACACGCTATGGGCTACACCTTC
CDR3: CASSYRGRHAMGYTF

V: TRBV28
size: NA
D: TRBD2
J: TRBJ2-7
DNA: TGTGCCAGCAGTGCCCCCGGGACTAGCAACGGGCAGTACTTC
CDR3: CASSAPGTSNGQYF

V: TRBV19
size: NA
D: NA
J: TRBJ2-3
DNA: TGTGCCAGTACCCTCGGTCAGACAGATACGCAGTATTTT
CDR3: CASTLGQTDTQYF

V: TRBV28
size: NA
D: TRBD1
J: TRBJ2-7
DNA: TGTGCCAGCAGCGGCCGGGACAGGGCGTCCTACGAGCAGTACTTC
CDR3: CASSGRDRASYEQYF

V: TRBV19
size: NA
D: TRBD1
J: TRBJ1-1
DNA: TGTGCCAGTAGTATAACAGGGGTGAACACTGAAGCTTTCTTT
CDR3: CASSITGVNTEAFF

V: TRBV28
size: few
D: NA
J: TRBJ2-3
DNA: TGTGCCAGCAGCCAGAGGAGCACAGGTACGCAGTATTTT
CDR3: CASSQRSTGTQYF

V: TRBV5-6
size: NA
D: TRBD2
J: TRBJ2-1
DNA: TGTGCCAGCAGCTTGGGAGGTAGGACTAGCGCCGAGCAGTTCTTC
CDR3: CASSLGGRTSAEQFF

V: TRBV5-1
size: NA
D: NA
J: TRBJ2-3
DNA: TGCGCCAGCAGCTTGGGGAGCGCCAAGTTCTCGGATACGCAGTATTTT
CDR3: CASSLGSAKFSDTQYF

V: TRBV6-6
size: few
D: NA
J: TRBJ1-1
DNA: TGTGCCAGCAGTATTCAGGGAGGCAACACTGAAGCTTTCTTT
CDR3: CASSIQGGNTEAFF

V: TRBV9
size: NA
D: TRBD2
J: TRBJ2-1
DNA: TGTGCCAGCAACGCGGCTAGCGGGAGAGATCAGTTCTTC
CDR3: CASNAASGRDQFF

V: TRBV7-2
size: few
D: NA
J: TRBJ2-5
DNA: TGTGCCAGCAGCTTTGGTGGTCTTAACCGGGAGACCCAGTACTTC
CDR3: CASSFGGLNRETQYF

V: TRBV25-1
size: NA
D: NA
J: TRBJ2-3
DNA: TGTGCCAGCAGTGATAACCTGGGACAAGGTCGCGCAGATACGCAGTATTTT
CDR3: CASSDNLGQGRADTQYF

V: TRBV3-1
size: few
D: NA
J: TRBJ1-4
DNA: TGTGCCAGCAGCGACCAGGGATTGAGTGAAAAACTGTTTTTT
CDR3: CASSDQGLSEKLFF

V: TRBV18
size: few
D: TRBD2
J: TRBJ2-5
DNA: TGTGCCAGCTCACCACCTGGCGGGAGAGAGACCCAGTACTTC
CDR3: CASSPPGGRETQYF

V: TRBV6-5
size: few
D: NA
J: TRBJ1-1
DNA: TGTGCCAGCAGTTGGATCCGAAACACTGAAGCTTTCTTT
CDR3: CASSWIRNTEAFF

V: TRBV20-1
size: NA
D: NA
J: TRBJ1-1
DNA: TGCAGTGCTAGATCCGGGGAGGCTGAAGCTTTCTTT
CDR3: CSARSGEAEAFF

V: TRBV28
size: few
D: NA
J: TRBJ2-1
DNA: TGTGCCAGCAGTACGGAAAGCTCCTACAATGAGCAGTTCTTC
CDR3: CASSTESSYNEQFF

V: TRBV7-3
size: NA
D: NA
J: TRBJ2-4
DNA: TGTGCCAGCAGCTTAAGGGTCGGAACAGGGAGTTTCAAAAACATTCAGTACTTC
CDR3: CASSLRVGTGSFKNIQYF

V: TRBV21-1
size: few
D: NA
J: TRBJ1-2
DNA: TGTGCCAGCAGCAATGGGGACAGGACTAACTATGGCTACACCTTC
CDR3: CASSNGDRTNYGYTF

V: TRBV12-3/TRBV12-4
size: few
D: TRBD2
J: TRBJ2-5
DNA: TGTGCCAGCAGCCGGGCTAGCGGACAAGAGACCCAGTACTTC
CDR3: CASSRASGQETQYF

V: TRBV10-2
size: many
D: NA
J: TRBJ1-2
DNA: TGCGCCAGCAGTGAGTTGGGGGAAGCCCGTGGCTACACCTTC
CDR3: CASSELGEARGYTF

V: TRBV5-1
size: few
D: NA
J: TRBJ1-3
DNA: TGCGCCAGCAGCGGATCCGGGGTCTCTGGAAACACCATATATTTT
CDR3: CASSGSGVSGNTIYF

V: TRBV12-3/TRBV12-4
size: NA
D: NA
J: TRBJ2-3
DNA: TGTGCCAGCAGCCCCGGTTCCGTGGGAGATACGCAGTATTTT
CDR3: CASSPGSVGDTQYF

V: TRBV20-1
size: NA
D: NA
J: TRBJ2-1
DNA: TGCAGTGCCCCCTCGGACCCCAGACACAATGAGCAGTTCTTC
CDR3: CSAPSDPRHNEQFF

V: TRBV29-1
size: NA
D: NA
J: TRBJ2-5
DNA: TGCAGCGCCCAGACAGAGCCTAAGACCCAGTACTTC
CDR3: CSAQTEPKTQYF

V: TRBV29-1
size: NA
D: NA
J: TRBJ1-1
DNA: TGCAGCGTTCTACTGAACACTGAAGCTTTCTTT
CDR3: CSVLLNTEAFF

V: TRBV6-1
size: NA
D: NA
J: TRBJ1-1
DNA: TGTGCCAGCAGTGGAGTGCGGGCTGACACTGAAGCTTTCTTT
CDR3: CASSGVRADTEAFF

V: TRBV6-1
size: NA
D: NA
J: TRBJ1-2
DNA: TGTGCCAGCAGTGCCCCGGTGGGGGACACCAGAAAAGGCTATGGCTACACCTTC
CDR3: CASSAPVGDTRKGYGYTF

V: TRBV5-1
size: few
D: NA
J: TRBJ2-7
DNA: TGCGCCAGCAGCTTGAGAGGGACAAGTGCCTACGAGCAGTACTTC
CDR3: CASSLRGTSAYEQYF

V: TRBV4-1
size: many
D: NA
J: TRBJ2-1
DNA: TGCGCCAGCAGCCAAGATTTGAGTAACTCCTACAATGAGCAGTTCTTC
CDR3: CASSQDLSNSYNEQFF

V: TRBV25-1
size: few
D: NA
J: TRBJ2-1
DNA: TGTGCCAGCAGTGAATATGTCGGTAATGAGCAGTTCTTC
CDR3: CASSEYVGNEQFF